The 6 T cell receptor beta chains given below trace back to one sample, sequenced in a study of cytomegalovirus exposure and HLA in healthy donors. PCR amplification relied on 60 Vbeta primers (plus 13 Jbeta primers). Libraries were prepared by immunoSEQ multiplex PCR; TCRdb keeps only in-frame clonotypes and omits some of them. The table records around 150,000 clones, roughly 70% of them present only once. The sequenced material came from PBMCs. These receptors were taken from a woman between 45 and 60 years old in good health and CMV-seropositive.

This chain connects TRBV16 to TRBJ2-1; no firm D call. V lost 5 bases to trimming and J lost 8 bases, with 10 bases between them. The CDR3 is 12 amino acids. Germline values: CDR1 KGHSY, CDR2 FQNENV. This CDR3 is CASSVLYHEQFF. CDR3 DNA: TGTGCCAGCAGCGTACTATACCATGAGCAGTTCTTC.

The rearrangement links TRBV2 to TRBJ1-2; 9 bases fit TRBD1. V lost 2 bases to trimming and J lost 7 bases; unmatched junction nucleotides: 5. The CDR3 contains 14 residues. Per germline, CDR1 SNHLY and CDR2 FYNNEI. CDR3 in DNA: TGTGCCAGCAGTGAAAGACAGGGGGTAAGTGGCTACACCTTC. Protein sequence: CASSERQGVSGYTF.

The V call is TRBV13, the J call TRBJ2-5; TRBD1 is a possible D gene (6 bases). Germline assignment: CDR1 PRHDT and CDR2 FYEKMQ (reference sequence). The V and J ends lost 0 bases and 5 bases respectively, with 7 bases between them. The CDR3 sequence is 13 residues long. CDR3 DNA sequence: TGTGCCAGCAGCTTAGGGGGGGCGGAGACCCAGTACTTC. It is translated as CASSLGGAETQYF. The variable domain in full, completed from reference TRBV13 and TRBJ2-5, reads AAGVIQSPRHLIKEKRETATLKCYPIPRHDTVYWYQQGPGQDPQFLISFYEKMQSDKGSIPDRFSAQQFSDYHSELNMSSLELGDSALYFCASSLGGAETQYFGPGTRLLVL.

The gene calls are TRBV5-1 and TRBJ2-5; TRBD1 aligns across 9 bases. The CDR3 covers 15 residues. Germline CDR1 and CDR2: SGHRS and YFSETQ. The ends lost 4 bases at V and 5 bases at J; junction bases unmatched: 9. The CDR3 protein is CASSPPGTGFETQYF. The CDR3 region has the DNA TGCGCCAGCAGCCCACCCGGGACAGGGTTCGAGACCCAGTACTTC.

The chain links TRBV4-1 to TRBJ1-1; D is unresolved. The V and J ends lost 1 base and 10 bases respectively, with 13 bases between them. There are 13 residues in the CDR3. Germline lookup yields CDR1 MGHRA and CDR2 YSYEKL. The chain's CDR3 is CASSQGVACRAFF. Written as DNA, the CDR3 is TGCGCCAGCAGCCAAGGAGTCGCGTGTCGAGCTTTCTTT.

V is TRBV5-1 and J is TRBJ2-3, with a possible D match to TRBD1 (5 bases). This CDR3 region has 14 residues. The V and J ends lost 0 bases and 0 bases respectively, with 5 bases between them. Germline CDR1 is SGHRS and CDR2 is YFSETQ. The CDR3: CASSLDRSTDTQYF. The CDR3 region has the DNA TGCGCCAGCAGCTTGGACAGGAGCACAGATACGCAGTATTTT.